This T cell receptor beta chain was sequenced for a study of blood T cell repertoires in COVID-19 (dated by TCRdb to about 2020). A note on the overall study: The collaborator samples originated in the United States, Italy and Spain and spanned the acute and convalescent phases of COVID-19. The material from the prospective study consisted of cDNA or gDNA derived from T cells, B-cell-depleted T cells, or PBMCs. Subjects who had been exposed to COVID-19, were actively infected with it, or had recovered from it provided the deeply sampled blood TCRbeta repertoires that made up the dataset. The repertoires were released in a freely available public database intended as a resource for research on the immune response to SARS-CoV-2. Samples came from the ongoing ImmuneRACE study (first 160 participants) plus 1,254 subjects from 6 global collaborators. Nearly every sample came with metadata listing a de-identified subject ID, COVID-19 status, age in years and sex. Where available, HLA class I and class II types were taken from metadata supplied by the sample provider and were not determined by assay-based typing. What the authors observed across the whole study: The quantity of clinical and demographic metadata differed by source and by participant and was supplied without curation.

The CDR3 starts with the cysteine, ends with the phenylalanine, and has 13 residues. Only CDR3 DNA remains: 39 bases, in frame from the first base. V is pared back by 0 bases and J by 4 bases, with 7 bases lying between the germline termini. CDR1 and CDR2 are drawn from the germline V gene: SGDLS, YYNGEE. The immunoSEQ Assay, a bias-controlled multiplex PCR, was used to amplify TCRbeta CDR3 regions from genomic DNA. As for how the authors treated the data: The number of nucleated cells in each sample was estimated from the amplification of reference gene primers within the assay. Sequence reads were collapsed and filtered to measure the absolute abundance of every unique TCRbeta CDR3 rearrangement. For each sample, productive Simpson clonality was calculated by taking the square root of Simpson's diversity index across productive rearrangements. This immuneACCESS table, as held by TCRdb, lists in-frame sequences with V and J called but not all clones. Of the missing ones, under half trace to an unresolved V gene in checked studies; the others have no known cause. The V and J calls and clone size come from that table; D and trimming were worked out from the DNA. The sample profile shows around 300,000 clones; roughly 87% of them were found once. The top ten constitute roughly 2% of the sample.

In the case of this clone: Its specific antigen is unknown. Base-call qualities are not available, and no considerably larger clone is one nucleotide away.

Collaborating institutions collected whole blood in K2EDTA tubes following their own protocols. For TCRbeta analysis, collaborators shipped samples as frozen whole blood, isolated PBMCs, or DNA extracted from either of those sample types. The sample taken for sequencing was peripheral blood. The TCR comes from a man younger than 30 with active or convalescent COVID-19. The rearranged segments are TRBV9 and TRBJ1-1, with the D segment identity uncertain. CDR3 reads: CASSVVAGTEAFF. In nucleotide form, the sequence is TGTGCCAGCAGCGTAGTCGCCGGCACTGAAGCTTTCTTT.